The 17 T cell receptor beta chains below come from one sample, sequenced in a study of Tregs in tolerant kidney transplant recipients. Profiling relied on immunoSEQ multiplex PCR, and the TCRdb table lists in-frame clones only, not all of them. Here the sample spans tens of thousands of clones, over 85% being singletons. The nonmyeloablative bone marrow transplants came from related graft donors, with transient mixed chimerism. The sequencing here drew on CD4+ T cells from blood (PBMCs), taken 12 months after the transplant. Every receptor here comes from a human patient who received a combined kidney and bone marrow transplant. Some of these T cells may belong to the graft donor.

About this clone itself: One junction end does not reproduce the germline sequence, and a read error may be involved. CDR3 nucleotide sequence: TGCGCCAGCAGCCAAGAGATAAGGGAGAGCCAGTACTTC. Protein sequence: CASSQEIRESQYF. This chain uses TRBV4-3 with TRBJ2-5; perhaps TRBD2 as D (5 bases). The CDR3 length is 13 residues. Germline CDR1 and CDR2: LGHNA and YSLEER.

This chain links TRBV19 with TRBJ1-4; TRBD1 is a possible D gene (5 bases). V was shortened by 6 bases and J by 0 bases, with 11 bases between the two germline ends. This CDR3 has 15 amino acids. Germline V gene lookup returns CDR1 LNHDA and CDR2 SQIVND (reference sequence). CDR3 in amino acids: CASRDRGTTNEKLFF. In DNA form, the CDR3 reads TGTGCCAGTAGAGACCGGGGGACAACTAATGAAAAACTGTTTTTT.

This chain joins TRBV25-1 and TRBJ2-7; TRBD1 is a possible D gene (5 bases). With 0 bases removed from V and 0 bases from J, the gap between germline ends came to 12 bases. The germline V gene has CDR1 MGHDK and CDR2 SYGVNS. The CDR3 is 16 residues long. CDR3 region: CASSEYQGPSSYEQYF. DNA of the CDR3: TGTGCCAGCAGTGAATACCAGGGTCCCAGCTCCTACGAGCAGTACTTC.

The rearrangement joins TRBV5-1 to TRBJ2-7, with 10 bases fitting TRBD2. The CDR3 is 15 amino acids. V lost 0 bases and J lost 3; bases outside the gene matches: 3. Germline CDR1 is SGHRS and CDR2 is YFSETQ. The CDR3 sequence: CASSLDLAGVYEQYF. The CDR3 DNA reads as TGCGCCAGCAGCTTGGATCTAGCGGGAGTCTACGAGCAGTACTTC. Together with reference TRBV5-1 and TRBJ2-7, the CDR3 gives the full variable domain: KAGVTQTPRYLIKTRGQQVTLSCSPISGHRSVSWYQQTPGQGLQFLFEYFSETQRNKGNFPGRFSGRQFSNSRSEMNVSTLELGDSALYLCASSLDLAGVYEQYFGPGTRLTVT.

The V and J genes are TRBV5-1 and TRBJ2-5; D might be TRBD1 (6 bases). The CDR3 is made up of 18 amino acids. The V end lost 2 bases, the J end lost 2 bases, and 22 bases lay between the germline ends. CDR1 SGHRS and CDR2 YFSETQ come from the germline V gene. The CDR3 loop is CASSFPGVPSELQETQYF. DNA for the CDR3: TGCGCCAGCAGCTTTCCAGGGGTCCCCAGCGAACTACAAGAGACCCAGTACTTC.

This clone was seen once. J is TRBJ2-6 and V is TRBV18; D remains ambiguous. The CDR3 has 16 amino acids. Trimming shortened V by 7 bases and J by 1 base, and 14 bases separated the two germline ends. The V gene's germline CDR1 is KGHSH and CDR2 LQKENI. The CDR3 DNA reads TGTGCCAGCTGTCAAAACAACCCTTCTGGGGCCAACGTCCTGACTTTC. It codes for CASCQNNPSGANVLTF. Based on the CDR3 plus reference TRBV18 and TRBJ2-6, the full variable domain is NAGVMQNPRHLVRRRGQEARLRCSPMKGHSHVYWYRQLPEEGLKFMVYLQKENIIDESGMPKERFSAEFPKEGPSILRIQQVVRGDSAAYFCASCQNNPSGANVLTFGAGSRLTVL.

In regard to this clone: Other DNA sequences from this sample encode an identical CDR3 as well. The chain carries TRBV10-3 and TRBJ1-5; perhaps TRBD1 as D (5 bases). CDR3 length: 14 amino acids. Germline V gene data show CDR1 as ENHRY and CDR2 as SYGVKD. Trimming pared 2 bases from V and 0 bases from J, leaving 5 bases between. CDR3 amino acids: CAISEDSSNQPQHF. CDR3 bases: TGTGCCATCAGTGAGGACAGTAGCAATCAGCCCCAGCATTTT.

The count of this clone is one. The chain carries TRBV11-2 and TRBJ2-3, with 9 positions matching TRBD2. Germline CDR1 is SGHAT and CDR2 is FQNNGV. V lost 5 bases and J lost 2; bases outside the gene matches: 5. This CDR3 is 15 amino acids long. The CDR3 region is CASSILAGNTDTQYF. Here the CDR3 DNA reads TGTGCCAGCAGCATCCTAGCGGGGAACACAGATACGCAGTATTTT.

The CDR3 nucleotides read TGTGCCAGCGTAAAAGTCACAGGGGCAGACGAGCAGTACTTC. This sequence encodes CASVKVTGADEQYF. V and J are TRBV6-1 and TRBJ2-7; 7 nucleotides agree with TRBD1. The CDR3 contains 14 residues. From germline, CDR1 is MNHNS and CDR2 SASEGT. The trim removed 8 bases at V and 5 bases at J, leaving 12 bases unmatched.

As for this clone: In the same sample, other DNA sequences code for this CDR3. In DNA form, the CDR3 reads TGTGCCTGGAGTGCCGAGTATAATTCACCCCTCCACTTT. Amino acids: CAWSAEYNSPLHF. V is TRBV30 and J is TRBJ1-6; D uncertain. CDR1 GTSNPN and CDR2 SVGIG come from the germline V gene (reference sequence). Trimming removed 1 base at V and 4 bases at J, with 5 bases between. The CDR3 sequence is 13 residues long.

The chain recombines TRBV5-1 with TRBJ2-2, with 8 bases lining up with TRBD2. The CDR3 has 16 residues. After removal of 9 bases from V and 5 bases from J, the junction contained 15 bases not matched to a gene. The germline CDR1 and CDR2 sequences are SGHRS and YFSETQ. CDR3 coding DNA: TGCGCCACCTATTCTAGCGGGCCGAGAGGGACCGGGGAGCTGTTTTTT. Translating it yields CATYSSGPRGTGELFF.

The chain is built from TRBV5-1 and TRBJ2-3; 10 nucleotides match TRBD2. Per the germline V gene, CDR1 is SGHRS and CDR2 is YFSETQ. The CDR3 is 16 residues long. J gave up 1 base and V 0 bases, and 2 bases lay outside the gene matches. CDR3 loop: CASSLASGSRTDTQYF. In DNA form, the CDR3 reads TGCGCCAGCAGCTTGGCTAGCGGGAGTCGCACAGATACGCAGTATTTT. The variable domain in full, with the rest retrieved from reference TRBV5-1 and TRBJ2-3, is KAGVTQTPRYLIKTRGQQVTLSCSPISGHRSVSWYQQTPGQGLQFLFEYFSETQRNKGNFPGRFSGRQFSNSRSEMNVSTLELGDSALYLCASSLASGSRTDTQYFGPGTRLTVL.

V and J are TRBV7-2 and TRBJ1-1; a weak D match, TRBD1 (6 bases). The CDR3 spans 14 residues. Germline V gives CDR1 SGHTA, CDR2 FQGNSA. The V end lost 1 base, the J end lost 4 bases, and 10 bases lay between the germline ends. CDR3 coding DNA: TGTGCCAGCAGCTTAGTGGGGGCGCTCACTGAAGCTTTCTTT. It specifies CASSLVGALTEAFF.

The chain has TRBV7-9 and TRBJ2-3, with 14 bases lining up with TRBD2. Unmatched junction bases numbered 2, after V lost 3 bases and J lost 3 bases. Germline CDR1 SEHNR, CDR2 FQNEAQ (reference sequence). CDR3 length: 16 amino acids. The CDR3 DNA reads as TGTGCCAGCAGCTTGGGGACTAGCGGGGGTACAGATACGCAGTATTTT. Its protein is CASSLGTSGGTDTQYF.

V is TRBV14 and J is TRBJ2-1, with D uncertain. Germline V lookup: CDR1 SGHDN, CDR2 FVKESK. The V gene lost 4 bases and the J gene lost 4 bases, with 17 bases spanning the gap. The length of the CDR3 is 16 residues. CDR3: CASSPDSSAIYNEQFF. In DNA, the CDR3 is TGTGCCAGCAGCCCTGACTCCTCAGCCATATACAATGAGCAGTTCTTC.

This clone was recorded once. The chain employs TRBV7-9 and TRBJ2-6; TRBD1 might be the D (6 bases). Trimming removed 11 bases from V and 4 bases from J, with 18 bases in between. CDR1 and CDR2 (germline): SEHNR, FQNEAQ (reference sequence). There are 15 residues in the CDR3. CDR3 sequence reads: CASPRGVFGANVLTF. The CDR3 nucleotides are TGTGCCTCCCCCAGGGGCGTGTTCGGGGCCAACGTCCTGACTTTC. Filled out from reference TRBV7-9 and TRBJ2-6, the complete variable domain reads DTGVSQNPRHKITKRGQNVTFRCDPISEHNRLYWYRQTLGQGPEFLTYFQNEAQLEKSRLLSDRFSAERPKGSFSTLEIQRTEQGDSAMYLCASPRGVFGANVLTFGAGSRLTVL.

The chain carries TRBV4-3 and TRBJ1-1, with 9 bases lining up with TRBD1. Germline V gene lookup returns CDR1 LGHNA and CDR2 YSLEER. CDR3 length: 17 residues. The junction had 12 bases not matched to a gene; V was cut back by 3 bases and J by 4 bases. The CDR3 is CASSHDKRDRAGTEAFF. The DNA of the CDR3 is TGCGCCAGCAGCCACGACAAACGGGACAGGGCGGGCACTGAAGCTTTCTTT.